Listed below are T cell receptor beta chains from one sample, sequenced in a study of blood T cell repertoires in COVID-19. Here immunoSEQ multiplex PCR was the method, and the copy in TCRdb shows in-frame clones only, minus some. This sample carries 98,000 or so clones, about four fifths of them seen once, and the ten largest clones take about 3.3%. Sequencing was done on a sample of peripheral blood. These receptors came from a woman aged 80 or over with active or convalescent COVID-19. CDR3s include the opening cysteine and the closing phenylalanine or tryptophan. D genes are given only for firm matches. A clone size is listed for some rows: how often the clone was seen (once, few, many), or a class if it is expanded.

J	V	D	size	DNA	CDR3
TRBJ2-7	TRBV29-1	TRBD1	once	TGCAGCGTCGACAGGGGAACTGACGAGCAGTACTTC	CSVDRGTDEQYF
TRBJ1-5	TRBV6-5	-	few	TGTGCCAGCTCGGGTTCGAGCAATCAGCCCCAGCATTTT	CASSGSSNQPQHF
TRBJ2-5	TRBV4-2	-	-	TGTGCCAGCAGCCAAGATTTCGGGGAGACCCAGTACTTC	CASSQDFGETQYF
TRBJ2-5	TRBV19	TRBD2	-	TGTGCCAGTATAGGTGGAGCGGGAGGAGAGACCCAGTACTTC	CASIGGAGGETQYF
TRBJ2-7	TRBV10-3	TRBD2	-	TGTGCCATCAGTGATGTGGTAGCGGGGAGCTACGAGCAGTACTTC	CAISDVVAGSYEQYF
TRBJ2-1	TRBV5-1	TRBD2	-	TGCGCCAGCAGCTTGGGTACTAGCGGGAGGGCCGGTTATGAGCAGTTCTTC	CASSLGTSGRAGYEQFF
TRBJ2-3	TRBV2	-	once	TGTGCCAGCAGTGGAATGGGACACCCCACAGATACGCAGTATTTT	CASSGMGHPTDTQYF
TRBJ1-1	TRBV30	-	-	TGTGCCTGGAGTTCGACACCTCAGGGGTACACTGAAGCTTTCTTT	CAWSSTPQGYTEAFF
TRBJ2-7	TRBV27	-	-	TGTGCCAGCAGTCGTACTAGGGGGTCAAGCTCCTACGAGCAGTACTTC	CASSRTRGSSSYEQYF
TRBJ1-5	TRBV19	TRBD1	-	TGTGCCAGTAGTGTCGTAACAGGGGGTGGCAATCAGCCCCAGCATTTT	CASSVVTGGGNQPQHF
TRBJ1-3	TRBV7-2	-	-	TGTGCCAGCAGCCCAGACATTTCCTCTGGAAACACCATATATTTT	CASSPDISSGNTIYF
TRBJ2-7	TRBV7-8	-	-	TGTGCCAGCAGCTCTGGGGACATGGTCGTAGAGCAGTACTTC	CASSSGDMVVEQYF
TRBJ2-7	TRBV3-1/TRBV3-2	TRBD2	-	TGTGCCAGCAGCCATACTAGCGGGTACGACCTCTCCTACGAGCAGTACTTC	CASSHTSGYDLSYEQYF
TRBJ1-2	TRBV18	-	-	TGTGCCAGCTCATCAGACAAGAACTATGGCTACACCTTC	CASSSDKNYGYTF
TRBJ1-5	TRBV19	TRBD1	-	TGTGCCAGTACCCGGGACAGGGTTAATCAGCCCCAGCATTTT	CASTRDRVNQPQHF
TRBJ2-5	TRBV18	TRBD1	few	TGTGCCAGCTCATCCAGGGGGATTCAGGTAGAAGAGACCCAGTACTTC	CASSSRGIQVEETQYF
TRBJ2-5	TRBV30	TRBD1	-	TGTGCCTGGAATAGGGGTAGGGGGCATGAGACCCAGTACTTC	CAWNRGRGHETQYF
TRBJ1-3	TRBV3-1/TRBV3-2	-	-	TGTGCCAGCAGCCCACAGGGCTCTGGAAACACCATATATTTT	CASSPQGSGNTIYF
TRBJ1-4	TRBV19	-	-	TGTGCCACCCGGGACACCCTTAGGGAGTTTCTGTTTTTT	CATRDTLREFLFF
TRBJ1-4	TRBV4-2	-	-	TGTGCCAGCAGCCTCGGGACAAGCTTTAATGAAAAACTGTTTTTT	CASSLGTSFNEKLFF
TRBJ2-7	TRBV5-1	-	-	TGCGCCAGCAGCCCGCAGCAGGGGAGCGACGAGCAGTACTTC	CASSPQQGSDEQYF
TRBJ2-7	TRBV9	TRBD2	-	TGTGCCAGCAGCGCGCTAGCGGGGGATACCTACGAGCAGTACTTC	CASSALAGDTYEQYF
TRBJ1-5	TRBV6-6	-	-	TGTGCCAGCAGTTCCCCGTATAGCAATCAGCCCCAGCATTTT	CASSSPYSNQPQHF
TRBJ1-6	TRBV30	-	once	TGTGCCTGGAGTGTACTCAATTCACCCCTCCACTTT	CAWSVLNSPLHF
TRBJ1-4	TRBV18	-	few	TGTGCCAGCTCCCGCGAGATACAGGGATTTAATGAAAAACTGTTTTTT	CASSREIQGFNEKLFF
TRBJ2-7	TRBV5-4	-	-	TGTGCCAGCAGCCTACCTAGTAAACAGGTGAGACACGAGCAGTACTTC	CASSLPSKQVRHEQYF
TRBJ1-1	TRBV5-4	TRBD1	-	TGTGCCAGCAGCTTGGACAGGGGATCTGAAGCTTTCTTT	CASSLDRGSEAFF